What follows is one T cell receptor (beta chain) and its context. Its antigen is not identified. Germline trimming cut 9 bases from V and 2 bases from J; bases unmatched to any gene: 8. Looked up from germline, CDR1 is MNHNS and CDR2 is SASEGT. The CDR3 is 17 amino acids. The data originate from a study of T cells after yellow fever vaccination. TCRdb reprocessed the 5' RACE reads with MiXCR, giving one entry per CDR3 protein. This sample carries around 100,000 distinct CDR3 sequences, under 7% of them seen once, and the ten largest clones take about 40%. Findings and limits, study-wide: Boosting was followed by the reappearance of most primary-vaccination clones (roughly 95% CD4, around 90% CD8). Contamination by abundant bulk-population clonotypes could be present in FACS-sorted repertoires.

V usage is TRBV6-1 and J usage is TRBJ2-6; TRBD1 aligns across 12 bases. Sequencing used CD8+ T cells sorted from PBMCs, obtained 10 days after the yellow fever booster vaccination. The TCR sequence derives from a man between 18 and 35 years old who received the YFV17D yellow fever vaccine. CDR3: CARITGTGGAGANVLTF. In DNA, the CDR3 is TGTGCCAGAATAACCGGGACAGGGGGCGCTGGGGCCAACGTCCTGACTTTC.